Listed here are 3 T cell receptor beta chains from one sample, sequenced in a study of T cell responses to AZD1222 COVID-19 vaccine. Measured with immunoSEQ multiplex PCR; TCRdb has only the in-frame clones, and not every one. The repertoire consists of about 100,000 clones, with 70% to 90% occurring once and the leading ten covering 5% to 6.5%. The specimen was peripheral blood, collected on day 0 of AZD1222 vaccination. Source of these receptors: an adult in good health.

The chain recombines TRBV27 with TRBJ2-2; D may be TRBD2 (5 bases). Trimming took 3 bases from V and 4 from J, leaving 9 bases between them. CDR3 length: 14 residues. Germline values: CDR1 MNHEY, CDR2 SMNVEV (reference sequence). The CDR3 protein is CASSLGERTGELFF. Written as DNA, the CDR3 is TGTGCCAGCAGTTTGGGAGAGCGCACCGGGGAGCTGTTTTTT.

As for this clone: A read error may account for a junction end that differs from germline. This chain connects TRBV7-7 to TRBJ1-5; 7 bases are a match to TRBD1. CDR3 length equals 20 residues. Germline V gene lookup returns CDR1 SSHAT and CDR2 FNYEAQ (reference sequence). The CDR3 bases are TGTGCTAGCAGCTTAGTGGATCACGGGGACAGAAATTATAGCAATCAGCCCCAGCATTTT. This encodes CASSLVDHGDRNYSNQPQHF.

This chain uses TRBV20-1 with TRBJ1-4, with unresolved D. Germline lookup yields CDR1 DFQATT and CDR2 SNEGSKA (reference sequence). The V end lost 3 bases, the J end lost 0 bases, and 5 bases lay between the germline ends. This CDR3 comprises 13 residues. CDR3 in amino acids: CSASKSTNEKLFF. CDR3 nucleotide sequence: TGCAGTGCTAGTAAATCAACTAATGAAAAACTGTTTTTT.